This T cell receptor beta chain is drawn from a study of blood T cell repertoires in COVID-19. As for the study in general: Acute and convalescent COVID-19 specimens originated in the United States, Italy and Spain. In each case, the material was cDNA or gDNA derived from T cells, B-cell-depleted T cells, or PBMCs.

Study processing details: Using reference gene primer amplification, nucleated cell counts were estimated. TCRdb keeps only in-frame clones here, not all; method: immunoSEQ multiplex PCR. That table supplies the V and J calls and clone size; D and trimming were determined from the DNA. Here the sample spans about 180,000 clones, over 75% being singletons. Germline V gene sequence: CDR1 MGHDK, CDR2 SYGVNS. The CDR3 is 13 residues long. V gave up 0 bases and J gave up 4 bases, with 3 bases separating them. The chain recombines TRBV25-1 with TRBJ2-2; D remains unclear. Sequenced input: peripheral blood. The receptor was derived from a man in his 60s with acute or convalescent COVID-19. CDR3 residues: CASSEYLTGELFF. The CDR3 DNA is TGTGCCAGCAGTGAATATCTCACCGGGGAGCTGTTTTTT.